The 22 T cell receptor beta chains below all came from one sample that was sequenced in a study of blood T cells in healthy people across ages. Combining a sample-barcoded 5' primer with a J-beta primer mix, a second PCR ran for roughly 6 to 11 cycles. In TCRdb, the 5' RACE reads were re-called with MiXCR into one record per CDR3 protein. The sample yields 800,000 or so distinct CDR3 sequences, about 46% seen once. Input material: blood. These receptors originate from a man at least 80 years old in good health.

This sequence joins TRBV12-3 or TRBV12-4 and TRBJ2-7; D is uncertain. The CDR3 loop spans 14 amino acids. Trimming took off 6 bases at V and 2 bases at J, with 14 bases between the two ends. The CDR3 DNA follows: TGTGCCAGCAGAGAACAAGGGTCGACCTACGAGCAGTACTTC. Protein product: CASREQGSTYEQYF.

The V and J genes are TRBV4-1 and TRBJ1-6; tentative D call: TRBD1 (6 bases). The ends were cut back, 0 bases at V and 7 bases at J, with 10 bases in the middle. Germline CDR1 reads MGHRA; CDR2 reads YSYEKL. The CDR3 consists of 15 residues. The CDR3, as DNA: TGCGCCAGCAGCCAAGACAGGGGCGGCAATTCACCCCTCCACTTT. This gives the protein CASSQDRGGNSPLHF.

V and J are TRBV7-8 and TRBJ1-1, with TRBD1 as a possible D gene (6 bases). The V gene's germline CDR1 is SGHVS and CDR2 FQNEAQ. The V end was cut by 1 base, the J end by 10 bases, with 25 bases between. The length of the CDR3 is 17 residues. The CDR3 protein is CASSLVSRGRGTVGAFF. The CDR3 nucleotides are TGTGCCAGCAGCTTAGTCTCCCGGGGGCGAGGAACGGTCGGAGCTTTCTTT.

The J gene is TRBJ2-5, the V gene TRBV24-1; 10 bases line up with TRBD2. Germline V CDR1 and CDR2: KGHDR, SFDVKD. The CDR3 is 19 amino acids. The ends lost 2 bases at V and 11 bases at J; junction bases unmatched: 22. CDR3: CATSDYKGSGRVARNEQYF. The CDR3 nucleotides read TGTGCCACCAGTGATTACAAGGGGAGCGGGAGGGTCGCTAGGAATGAGCAGTACTTC.

The chain combines TRBV12-3 or TRBV12-4 with TRBJ2-5; 7 bases map to TRBD1. After removal of 10 bases from V and 2 bases from J, the junction contained 7 bases not matched to a gene. The CDR3 sequence is 13 residues long. CDR3 bases: TGTGCCACACGACCGACAGGGCAAGAGACCCAGTACTTC. Amino acid sequence: CATRPTGQETQYF.

This chain links TRBV9 with TRBJ2-1, with 13 bases matching TRBD2. Germline CDR1 SGDLS, CDR2 YYNGEE. The CDR3 totals 22 residues. Trimming removed 4 bases from V and 4 bases from J; junction bases left unmatched: 23. The CDR3 nucleotides read TGTGCCAGCAGCTCTAGGGGGGTGTCGGGACTAGCGGGACTGTCGGAATACAATGAGCAGTTCTTC. It is translated as CASSSRGVSGLAGLSEYNEQFF. Supplemented by reference TRBV9 and TRBJ2-1, the full variable domain reads DSGVTQTPKHLITATGQRVTLRCSPRSGDLSVYWYQQSLDQGLQFLIQYYNGEERAKGNILERFSAQQFPDLHSELNLSSLELGDSALYFCASSSRGVSGLAGLSEYNEQFFGPGTRLTVL.

The gene calls are TRBV11-2 and TRBJ2-3, with a weak D call TRBD2 (6 bases). Germline CDR1 SGHAT, CDR2 FQNNGV. Trimming cost V 8 bases and J 4 bases, with 22 bases left between them. This CDR3 contains 16 residues. CDR3 region: CASAKGRLDPPDTQYF. The CDR3 DNA sequence: TGTGCCAGCGCTAAAGGTCGACTAGATCCCCCAGATACGCAGTATTTT.

At least ten counts were recorded for this clonotype. This chain joins TRBV20-1 and TRBJ2-7, with a weak D call TRBD2 (6 bases). The V gene's germline CDR1 is DFQATT and CDR2 SNEGSKA (reference sequence). This CDR3 is 12 amino acids long. V lost 5 bases and J lost 3, with 11 bases in between. The DNA for the CDR3 is TGCAGTGCTTCCCGGGAGTACTACGAGCAGTACTTC. Amino acids: CSASREYYEQYF.

This chain connects TRBV11-2 to TRBJ2-5; 8 bases are a match to TRBD1. Germline V gene lookup returns CDR1 SGHAT and CDR2 FQNNGV. The junction had 19 bases not matched to a gene; V was cut back by 7 bases and J by 3 bases. The CDR3 consists of 18 residues. The DNA of the CDR3 is TGTGCCAGCACCCTGCACGCAACAGGCAGGGGGCAAAAAGAGACCCAGTACTTC. Amino acids: CASTLHATGRGQKETQYF.

CDR3 sequence (DNA): TGCGCCAGCAGCCCGAAACCGGGGACTATCGAAAACATTCAGTACTTC. Translation: CASSPKPGTIENIQYF. This rearrangement joins TRBV4-1 to TRBJ2-4, with 7 bases fitting TRBD2. The V gene's germline CDR1 is MGHRA and CDR2 YSYEKL. V was clipped by 4 bases and J by 5 bases; unmatched bases: 11. The CDR3 totals 16 residues.

This clonotype was detected many times. The rearrangement links TRBV9 to TRBJ2-5; D is ambiguous. Per the germline V gene, CDR1 is SGDLS and CDR2 is YYNGEE. This CDR3 comprises 15 residues. The V gene lost 3 bases and the J gene lost 4 bases, with 16 bases spanning the gap. CDR3 residues: CASSATRNGPETQYF. The DNA for the CDR3 is TGTGCCAGCAGCGCGACACGGAATGGGCCAGAGACCCAGTACTTC.

The chain employs TRBV20-1 and TRBJ1-6; TRBD1 matches at 9 bases. V trimming: 5 bases; J trimming: 9 bases; junction bases outside the gene matches: 14. The CDR3 totals 16 residues. Germline loops: CDR1 DFQATT, CDR2 SNEGSKA (reference sequence). The CDR3 bases are TGCAGTGCTGGTCACAGGGGGCGAGTCACGGGTTCACCCCTCCACTTT. Translating it yields CSAGHRGRVTGSPLHF.

This chain links TRBV6-5 with TRBJ2-5; TRBD2 might be the D (6 bases). Between the trimmed V and J ends, which lost 2 bases and 5 bases, there was a span of 12 bases. From germline, CDR1 is MNHEY and CDR2 SVGAGI. This CDR3 comprises 14 residues. DNA for the CDR3: TGTGCCAGCAGTTACAATCCTAGCGCGGAGACCCAGTACTTC. Its translation is CASSYNPSAETQYF.

This clonotype was picked up a small number of times. The chain recombines TRBV12-3 or TRBV12-4 with TRBJ2-3; D tentatively fits TRBD1 or TRBD2 (6 bases each). The germline V and J ends were trimmed by 3 bases and 6 bases, with 16 bases remaining between them. CDR3 length: 15 amino acids. The CDR3 nucleotides read TGTGCCAGCAGTTTTATCGGCGGGACACTCGATACGCAGTATTTT. Its protein is CASSFIGGTLDTQYF.

V and J are TRBV29-1 and TRBJ2-2, with D possibly TRBD2 on 5 matching bases. The germline V and J ends were trimmed by 3 bases and 5 bases, with 7 bases remaining between them. Germline values: CDR1 SQVTM, CDR2 ANQGSEA. This CDR3 region has 12 residues. CDR3 loop: CSVEGSTGELFF. In DNA form, the CDR3 reads TGCAGCGTTGAGGGGAGTACCGGGGAGCTGTTTTTT.

The table lists this clonotype with a few counts. V usage is TRBV6-1 and J usage is TRBJ2-7; the match to TRBD1 covers 9 bases. This CDR3 has 14 amino acids. After removal of 8 bases from V and 3 bases from J, the junction contained 8 bases not matched to a gene. CDR1 MNHNS and CDR2 SASEGT come from the germline V gene. CDR3 nucleotide sequence: TGTGCCAGCGGCGCCGGGACAGGGCGCTACGAGCAGTACTTC. Translating gives CASGAGTGRYEQYF.

This clonotype was counted ten times or more. The chain couples TRBV13 to TRBJ2-5, with 10 positions matching TRBD1. There are 15 residues in the CDR3. V lost 4 bases and J lost 4; bases outside the gene matches: 6. The germline gives CDR1 PRHDT, CDR2 FYEKMQ (reference sequence). The CDR3 DNA is TGTGCCAGCAGCTCCGCCGGGACAGGGGTAGAGACCCAGTACTTC. Translated, it gives CASSSAGTGVETQYF.

Only one count was recorded for this clonotype. The V gene is TRBV5-1, the J gene TRBJ2-7; D perhaps matches TRBD1 (6 bases). This CDR3 has 16 amino acids. CDR1 and CDR2 (germline): SGHRS, YFSETQ. The V and J ends lost 4 bases and 7 bases respectively, with 24 bases between them. CDR3 in DNA: TGCGCCAGCAGCCCCGGGTCCACAGGGCGCCTGGAAGAGCAGTACTTC. Protein: CASSPGSTGRLEEQYF.

This clonotype occurred a few times. This chain joins TRBV6-6 and TRBJ2-3; 14 bases match TRBD2. The CDR3 contains 17 residues. Per germline, CDR1 MNHNY and CDR2 SVGAGI (reference sequence). V lost 5 bases, J lost 2 bases, and 6 bases stayed unmatched. CDR3 region: CASSMRTSGRNTDTQYF. The CDR3 nucleotides read TGTGCCAGCAGTATGCGGACTAGCGGGAGGAACACAGATACGCAGTATTTT.

Here the CDR3 reads CSVASFGRGRQETQYF. The CDR3 nucleotides read TGCAGCGTTGCTTCATTTGGCAGGGGGCGTCAAGAGACCCAGTACTTC. The genes are TRBV29-1 and TRBJ2-5; 8 nucleotides agree with TRBD1. In germline, CDR1 is SQVTM, CDR2 ANQGSEA. The CDR3 totals 16 residues. V was pared by 4 bases and J by 2 bases, with 12 bases of the junction left unmatched.

This chain uses TRBV18 with TRBJ2-1, with 8 bases identical to TRBD1. The CDR3 runs to 13 residues. Trimming cost V 3 bases and J 8 bases; bases outside gene matches: 3. Per the germline V gene, CDR1 is KGHSH and CDR2 is LQKENI. The CDR3 protein is CASSPDRVDEQFF. As DNA, the CDR3 is TGTGCCAGCTCACCGGACAGGGTCGATGAGCAGTTCTTC.

This clonotype was picked up a small number of times. The chain couples TRBV10-3 to TRBJ1-5, with D tentatively TRBD1 (6 bases). V lost 3 bases, J lost 5 bases, and 14 bases lay in between. Germline V gives CDR1 ENHRY, CDR2 SYGVKD. The CDR3 has 15 amino acids. The CDR3 DNA follows: TGTGCCATCAGTGACCAGGGGACGGCATATCAGCCCCAGCATTTT. Translated, it gives CAISDQGTAYQPQHF.